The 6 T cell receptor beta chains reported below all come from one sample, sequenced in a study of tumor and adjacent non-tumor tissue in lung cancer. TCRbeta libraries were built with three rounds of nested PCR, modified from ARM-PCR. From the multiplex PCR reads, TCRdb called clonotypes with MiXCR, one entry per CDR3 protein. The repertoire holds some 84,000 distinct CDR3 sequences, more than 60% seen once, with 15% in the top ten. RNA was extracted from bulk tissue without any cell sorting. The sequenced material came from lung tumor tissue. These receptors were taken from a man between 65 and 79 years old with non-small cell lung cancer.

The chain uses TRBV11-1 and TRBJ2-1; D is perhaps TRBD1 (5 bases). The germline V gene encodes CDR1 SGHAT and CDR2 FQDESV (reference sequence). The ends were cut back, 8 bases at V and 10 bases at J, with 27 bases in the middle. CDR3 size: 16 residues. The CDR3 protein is CASCQAGAVSRSEQFF. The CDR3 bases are TGTGCCAGCTGTCAAGCTGGGGCGGTTAGTCGAAGCGAGCAGTTCTTC.

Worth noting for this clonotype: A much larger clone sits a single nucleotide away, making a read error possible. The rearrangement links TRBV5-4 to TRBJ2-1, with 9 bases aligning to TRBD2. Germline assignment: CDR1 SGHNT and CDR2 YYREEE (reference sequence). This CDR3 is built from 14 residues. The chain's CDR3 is CDSSLLAGGNEQFF. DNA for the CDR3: TGTGACAGCAGCTTACTAGCGGGCGGCAATGAGCAGTTCTTC.

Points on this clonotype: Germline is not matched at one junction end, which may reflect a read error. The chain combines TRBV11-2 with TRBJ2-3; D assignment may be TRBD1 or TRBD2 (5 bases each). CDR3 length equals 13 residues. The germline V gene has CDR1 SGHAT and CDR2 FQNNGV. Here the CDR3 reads CASSSGPTGTQYF. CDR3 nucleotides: TGTGCCAGCAGCTCGGGACCCACAGGTACGCAATATTTT.

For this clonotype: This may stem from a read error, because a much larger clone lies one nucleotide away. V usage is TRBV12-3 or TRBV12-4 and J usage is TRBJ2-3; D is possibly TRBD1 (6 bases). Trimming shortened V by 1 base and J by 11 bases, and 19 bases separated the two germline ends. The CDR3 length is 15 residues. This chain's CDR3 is CASSLESHGSRGQYF. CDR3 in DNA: TGTGCCAGCAGTTTAGAATCCCACGGTTCCAGGGGGCAGTATTTT.

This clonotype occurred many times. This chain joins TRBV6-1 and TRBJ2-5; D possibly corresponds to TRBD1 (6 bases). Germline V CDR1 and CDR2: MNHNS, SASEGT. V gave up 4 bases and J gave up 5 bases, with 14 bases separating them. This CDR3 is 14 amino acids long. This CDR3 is CASSARQASETQYF. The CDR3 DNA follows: TGTGCCAGCAGTGCCCGACAGGCATCGGAGACCCAGTACTTC.

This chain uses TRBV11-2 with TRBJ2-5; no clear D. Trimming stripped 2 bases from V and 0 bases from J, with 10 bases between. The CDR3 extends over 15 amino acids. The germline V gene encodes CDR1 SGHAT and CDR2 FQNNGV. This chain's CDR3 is CASSLSQDYQETQYF. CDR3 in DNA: TGTGCCAGCAGCTTAAGTCAAGACTACCAAGAGACCCAGTACTTC.